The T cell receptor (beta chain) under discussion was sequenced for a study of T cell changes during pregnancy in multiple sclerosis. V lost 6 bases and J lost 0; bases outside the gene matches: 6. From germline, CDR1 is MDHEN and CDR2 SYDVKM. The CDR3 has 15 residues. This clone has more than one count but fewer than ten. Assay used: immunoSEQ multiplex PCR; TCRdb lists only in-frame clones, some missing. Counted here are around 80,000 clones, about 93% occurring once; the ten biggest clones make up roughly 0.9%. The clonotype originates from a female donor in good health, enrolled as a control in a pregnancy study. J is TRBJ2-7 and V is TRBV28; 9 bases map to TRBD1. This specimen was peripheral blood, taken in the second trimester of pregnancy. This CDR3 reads CASSPDRGSSYEQYF. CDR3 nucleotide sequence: TGTGCCAGCAGCCCAGACAGGGGGAGCTCCTACGAGCAGTACTTC.